A single sample gave rise to the 21 T cell receptor beta chains below, sequenced in a study of T cells after yellow fever vaccination. MiXCR was run by TCRdb on the 5' RACE reads, yielding one entry per CDR3 protein. The sample records some 320,000 distinct CDR3 sequences, roughly 4.3% being singletons. Here the sequenced sample was PBMCs, taken 15 days after the yellow fever booster vaccination. The origin of the receptors is a young man who received the YFV17D yellow fever vaccine.

This clonotype came up many times. The chain employs TRBV7-6 and TRBJ2-7; 10 bases are shared with TRBD2. Germline V gene sequence: CDR1 SGHVS, CDR2 FNYEAQ. J was trimmed by 5 bases and V by 0 bases; bases with no gene match: 10. The CDR3 length is 17 residues. CDR3 region: CASSLALWSGGVHEQYF. Here the CDR3 DNA reads TGTGCCAGCAGCTTAGCGTTGTGGAGCGGGGGGGTCCACGAGCAGTACTTC.

There are many counts of this clonotype. The V call is TRBV3-1, the J call TRBJ1-1, with D possibly matching TRBD1 (5 bases). V was clipped by 2 bases and J by 7 bases, with 11 bases between them. CDR3 length equals 13 residues. Germline V lookup: CDR1 LGHDT, CDR2 YNNKEL (reference sequence). CDR3 sequence reads: CASSQTGRFEAFF. CDR3 sequence (DNA): TGTGCCAGCAGCCAAACAGGACGGTTTGAAGCTTTCTTT.

The chain links TRBV12-3 or TRBV12-4 to TRBJ1-1, with TRBD1 matching 7 bases. There are 14 residues in the CDR3. Trimming at V came to 5 bases and at J to 5 bases, leaving 8 bases not matched to a gene. Here the CDR3 reads CASSPGGERTEAFF. The CDR3 region has the DNA TGTGCCAGCAGTCCAGGGGGGGAGAGGACTGAAGCTTTCTTT.

This clonotype has a count of ten or more. The CDR3 coding sequence is TGCGCCAGCAGCTTGAGTGGGAACACCGGGGAGCTGTTTTTT. This encodes CASSLSGNTGELFF. The genes are TRBV5-1 and TRBJ2-2; D remains unclear. The germline gives CDR1 SGHRS, CDR2 YFSETQ. The germline V and J ends were trimmed by 1 base and 1 base, with 5 bases remaining between them. The length of the CDR3 is 14 residues.

This clonotype was found many times. The genes are TRBV18 and TRBJ1-1, with D unresolved. Germline CDR1 is KGHSH and CDR2 is LQKENI. CDR3 size: 8 residues. The CDR3 DNA follows: TGTGGTGTCCCTGAAGCTTTCTTT. This gives the protein CGVPEAFF.

In this sample, this clonotype turned up a few times. The chain is built from TRBV20-1 and TRBJ2-1, with 11 bases aligning to TRBD2. The CDR3 consists of 12 residues. CDR1 and CDR2 (germline): DFQATT, SNEGSKA (reference sequence). J gave up 12 bases and V 6 bases, and 7 bases lay outside the gene matches. In nucleotides, the CDR3 is TGCAGTGCCGTGACTAGCGGGGTAGCGCAGTTCTTC. This translates into CSAVTSGVAQFF.

The chain recombines TRBV6-5 with TRBJ2-7; perhaps TRBD1 as D (5 bases). Germline V gene data show CDR1 as MNHEY and CDR2 as SVGAGI. V was pared by 6 bases and J by 6 bases, with 12 bases between. This CDR3 region has 12 residues. CDR3 residues: CASRPTQGEQYF. CDR3 sequence (DNA): TGTGCCAGCAGACCCACCCAGGGCGAGCAGTACTTC.

This clonotype was seen at least ten times. The CDR3 bases are TGTGCCACCAGCAGAGATAACGCCAGGGGAGGTCAGCCCCAGCATTTT. Its translation: CATSRDNARGGQPQHF. This chain connects TRBV15 to TRBJ1-5; possible D gene TRBD1, 6 bases. The V end lost 0 bases, the J end lost 6 bases, and 15 bases lay between the germline ends. CDR1 and CDR2 (germline): LNHNV, YYDKDF (reference sequence). The CDR3 covers 16 residues.

This clonotype was recorded at least ten times. The chain recombines TRBV5-1 with TRBJ1-6; a weak D match, TRBD1 (6 bases). The V end lost 5 bases, the J end lost 6 bases, and 18 bases lay between the germline ends. Germline lookup yields CDR1 SGHRS and CDR2 YFSETQ. This CDR3 has 16 amino acids. CDR3 region: CASSKRGGDSNSPLHF. The DNA for the CDR3 is TGCGCCAGCAGTAAGAGAGGGGGGGACTCTAATTCACCCCTCCACTTT.

The chain links TRBV12-3 or TRBV12-4 to TRBJ1-3; D remains ambiguous. The CDR3 is made up of 17 amino acids. The V gene lost 8 bases and the J gene lost 0 bases, with 20 bases spanning the gap. The CDR3 is CASLGGPEQSSGNTIYF. In DNA form, the CDR3 reads TGTGCCAGCTTAGGTGGTCCGGAACAATCCTCTGGAAACACCATATATTTT.

This clonotype has a count of ten or more. The chain links TRBV15 to TRBJ2-1; the D gene is possibly TRBD2 (6 bases). The CDR3 spans 14 residues. V was shortened by 0 bases and J by 10 bases, with 13 bases between the two germline ends. Germline-derived CDR1 and CDR2 are LNHNV and YYDKDF (reference sequence). The CDR3: CATSRETGALEQFF. CDR3 DNA: TGTGCCACCAGCAGAGAAACGGGAGCTCTCGAGCAGTTCTTC. The full variable domain, in which reference TRBV15 and TRBJ2-1 provide the parts outside the CDR3, is DAMVIQNPRYQVTQFGKPVTLSCSQTLNHNVMYWYQQKSSQAPKLLFHYYDKDFNNEADTPDNFQSRRPNTSFCFLDIRSPGLGDTAMYLCATSRETGALEQFFGPGTRLTVL.

This clonotype was seen a few times. The chain joins TRBV10-3 to TRBJ1-3, with TRBD1 matching over 7 bases. The CDR3 covers 19 residues. V was clipped by 7 bases and J by 0 bases; unmatched bases: 18. Germline CDR1 is ENHRY and CDR2 is SYGVKD. The CDR3, as DNA: TGTGCCATCACGCCTAGTGACAGGGACGAGGGAGGCTCTGGAAACACCATATATTTT. Translation gives CAITPSDRDEGGSGNTIYF.

This clonotype was found many times. CDR3 DNA sequence: TGTGCCAGCAGTACTACAGGGAACACTGAAGCTTTCTTT. It encodes CASSTTGNTEAFF. V usage is TRBV28 and J usage is TRBJ1-1; D is perhaps TRBD1 (5 bases). The CDR3 totals 13 residues. The V and J ends lost 5 bases and 1 base respectively, with 8 bases between them. Germline V gives CDR1 MDHEN, CDR2 SYDVKM.

This clonotype was observed at least ten times. The chain uses TRBV7-3 and TRBJ1-3; D remains unclear. CDR3 length: 13 amino acids. Trimming pared 5 bases from V and 2 bases from J, leaving 7 bases between. In germline, CDR1 is SGHTA, CDR2 FQGTGA. CDR3 bases: TGTGCCAGCAGCCTCTTGACTGGAAACACCATATATTTT. It specifies CASSLLTGNTIYF.

This clonotype was seen a few times. J is TRBJ1-4 and V is TRBV18; no clear D gene. This CDR3 has 13 amino acids. Germline-derived CDR1 and CDR2 are KGHSH and LQKENI. V lost 2 bases and J 10 bases, leaving 11 bases between the germline ends. CDR3 sequence: CASSPAEAAKLFF. Written as DNA, the CDR3 is TGTGCCAGCTCACCAGCGGAGGCAGCAAAACTGTTTTTT.

This clonotype was counted ten times or more. The V and J genes are TRBV6-2 or TRBV6-3 and TRBJ2-1; the D is unclear. The CDR3 contains 13 residues. V shed 2 bases and J shed 4 bases, with 6 bases lying between them. Germline-derived CDR1 and CDR2 are MNHEY and SVGEGT. The CDR3, as DNA: TGTGCCAGCAGTTACGGTACTTACAATGAGCAGTTCTTC. Its translation is CASSYGTYNEQFF.

This clonotype was found many times. The J gene is TRBJ2-5, the V gene TRBV11-2; tentative D call: TRBD1 (7 bases). CDR1 SGHAT and CDR2 FQNNGV come from the germline V gene. This CDR3 is 15 amino acids long. Trimming took off 5 bases at V and 5 bases at J, with 18 bases between the two ends. This chain's CDR3 is CASSPSLGGQETQYF. Written as DNA, the CDR3 is TGTGCCAGCAGCCCTTCCCTCGGGGGACAGGAGACCCAGTACTTC.

This clonotype was detected only a few times. This chain joins TRBV19 and TRBJ1-5; D ambiguous. Germline V CDR1 and CDR2: LNHDA, SQIVND (reference sequence). V was cut by 6 bases and J by 0 bases, with 9 bases left in between. The CDR3 is 14 amino acids. The chain's CDR3 is CASSDTDSNQPQHF. The CDR3 nucleotides read TGTGCCAGTAGCGACACTGATAGCAATCAGCCCCAGCATTTT.

The sample holds many counts of this clonotype. This chain joins TRBV7-6 and TRBJ2-2, with 9 positions matching TRBD1. Germline V gene data show CDR1 as SGHVS and CDR2 as FNYEAQ. J lost 0 bases, V lost 3 bases, and 2 bases had no gene match. The CDR3 consists of 16 residues. In nucleotides, the CDR3 is TGTGCCAGCAGCTTGGGGGACAGGGCGAACACCGGGGAGCTGTTTTTT. Protein: CASSLGDRANTGELFF.

This clonotype has a count of ten or more. This CDR3 reads CASSWGQTNEQFF. The CDR3 DNA reads TGTGCCAGCAGCTGGGGGCAGACCAATGAGCAGTTCTTC. The rearrangement links TRBV5-5 to TRBJ2-1; D might be TRBD1 (6 bases). Trimming pared 3 bases from V and 6 bases from J, leaving 10 bases between. In germline, CDR1 is SGHKS, CDR2 YYEKEE (reference sequence). There are 13 residues in the CDR3.

There are many counts of this clonotype. The V call is TRBV6-6, the J call TRBJ2-7; the match to TRBD2 covers 10 bases. The CDR3 extends over 16 amino acids. The V gene's germline CDR1 is MNHNY and CDR2 SVGAGI (reference sequence). The trim removed 2 bases at V and 7 bases at J, leaving 11 bases unmatched. The CDR3 reads CASSYGRAGGPREQYF. CDR3 in DNA: TGTGCCAGCAGTTACGGACGAGCGGGGGGGCCGCGAGAGCAGTACTTC.